What follows are 31 T cell receptor beta chains derived from one specimen sequenced in a study of T cells in Graves' hyperthyroidism and ophthalmopathy (dated by TCRdb to the late 2010s). The library came from multiplex PCR. Sequencer: Illumina HiSeq 2000. The TCR beta CDR3 regions were amplified from the RNA transcripts. The first round of RT-PCR for the TCR CDR3 was performed with the HTBI primer set and the Qiagen OneStep RT-PCR kit. TCRdb applied fastp at Q25 and MiXCR to the public reads, then kept only in-frame beta chains. CDR3 protein duplicates are merged, each entry listing the most common genes and DNA. This sample is represented by about 300,000 distinct CDR3 sequences; 25% of them were singletons. The ten biggest clones cover 20% to 30% of the sample. Input material: blood. These receptors were taken from a man in his forties with Graves' hyperthyroidism that later progressed to Graves' ophthalmopathy.

This clonotype was observed at least ten times. This rearrangement joins TRBV4-1 to TRBJ1-3, with D hard to call. CDR3 length equals 13 residues. The germline V gene encodes CDR1 MGHRA and CDR2 YSYEKL. V was shortened by 5 bases and J by 3 bases, with 8 bases between the two germline ends. The CDR3: CASSETRGNTIYF. The CDR3 DNA sequence: TGCGCCAGCAGCGAGACACGTGGAAACACCATATATTTT.

This clonotype was seen repeatedly, ten times or more. The DNA of the CDR3 is TGTGCCAGCAGTTACCTGACTAGCACCGGGGAGCTGTTTTTT. Protein: CASSYLTSTGELFF. The rearrangement links TRBV6-5 to TRBJ2-2, with D possibly being TRBD2 (6 bases). V was pared by 2 bases and J by 4 bases, with 8 bases between. This CDR3 has 14 residues. Per the germline V gene, CDR1 is MNHEY and CDR2 is SVGAGI.

V usage is TRBV15 and J usage is TRBJ2-7, with D tentatively TRBD1 (6 bases). With 3 bases removed from V and 6 bases from J, the gap between germline ends came to 18 bases. The CDR3 extends over 15 amino acids. Germline values: CDR1 LNHNV, CDR2 YYDKDF (reference sequence). The CDR3 DNA sequence: TGTGCCACCAGCAGTGCCCGGGACACCTCTCCCGAGCAGTACTTC. This encodes CATSSARDTSPEQYF. The full variable domain, in which reference TRBV15 and TRBJ2-7 provide the parts outside the CDR3, is DAMVIQNPRYQVTQFGKPVTLSCSQTLNHNVMYWYQQKSSQAPKLLFHYYDKDFNNEADTPDNFQSRRPNTSFCFLDIRSPGLGDTAMYLCATSSARDTSPEQYFGPGTRLTVT.

Ten or more counts support this clonotype. The rearrangement joins TRBV19 to TRBJ2-2; TRBD2 is a possible D gene (7 bases). V lost 7 bases, J lost 9 bases, and 21 bases lay in between. The germline CDR1 and CDR2 sequences are LNHDA and SQIVND (reference sequence). The CDR3 is made up of 15 amino acids. The CDR3 region is CASNRLADSIRELFF. The CDR3 region has the DNA TGTGCCAGTAACCGGCTAGCGGACAGCATTAGGGAGCTGTTTTTT.

This clonotype has ten or more counts. This CDR3 is CASTKIPRSGSNTGELFF. Here the CDR3 DNA reads TGTGCCAGCACAAAAATCCCTCGAAGCGGGAGCAACACCGGGGAGCTGTTTTTT. The rearrangement uses TRBV6-2 or TRBV6-3 and TRBJ2-2; 8 nucleotides match TRBD2. The CDR3 runs 18 residues. Losses at the gene ends were 7 bases for V and 2 bases for J; bases not matched to a gene: 15. Germline CDR1 and CDR2: MNHEY and SVGEGT.

The rearrangement joins TRBV24-1 to TRBJ2-2, with a weak D call TRBD1 (5 bases). CDR3 size: 16 residues. The V gene's germline CDR1 is KGHDR and CDR2 SFDVKD. V was shortened by 3 bases and J by 0 bases, with 10 bases between the two germline ends. The CDR3: CATSDTDTPNTGELFF. DNA of the CDR3: TGTGCCACCAGTGATACGGACACCCCGAACACCGGGGAGCTGTTTTTT.

This chain links TRBV7-6 with TRBJ2-7; 10 bases line up with TRBD1. The germline V gene has CDR1 SGHVS and CDR2 FNYEAQ. This CDR3 spans 16 amino acids. J was trimmed by 3 bases and V by 1 base; bases with no gene match: 6. The CDR3 bases are TGTGCCAGCAGCTTAGGGGGTGGGGACAGGGGCTACGAGCAGTACTTC. Protein sequence: CASSLGGGDRGYEQYF.

V gene TRBV12-3 or TRBV12-4 combines with J gene TRBJ2-7, with TRBD2 identical over 7 bases. The ends lost 1 base at V and 6 bases at J; junction bases unmatched: 9. The CDR3 loop spans 15 amino acids. The CDR3 region is CASSLEWRERGEQYF. Written as DNA, the CDR3 is TGTGCCAGCAGTTTAGAGTGGCGGGAGCGGGGCGAGCAGTACTTC.

V gene TRBV28 combines with J gene TRBJ1-1; D is unclear. The CDR3 contains 13 residues. Germline V lookup: CDR1 MDHEN, CDR2 SYDVKM. V was pared by 8 bases and J by 4 bases, with 14 bases between. CDR3 bases: TGTGCCAGCTCGCGGGGTGGGTCCACTGAAGCTTTCTTT. This gives the protein CASSRGGSTEAFF.

This clonotype has a count of ten or more. The genes are TRBV19 and TRBJ1-1; 8 bases align to TRBD1. This CDR3 has 15 amino acids. Germline CDR1 and CDR2: LNHDA and SQIVND (reference sequence). V lost 5 bases and J lost 0; bases outside the gene matches: 5. CDR3 loop: CASSDQGALNTEAFF. The CDR3 DNA reads TGTGCCAGTAGTGACCAGGGGGCTTTGAACACTGAAGCTTTCTTT.

This clonotype showed up many times. The CDR3 protein is CASSPPGKENIQYF. In nucleotides, the CDR3 is TGTGCCAGCAGTCCTCCAGGGAAGGAAAACATTCAGTACTTC. The chain links TRBV12-3 or TRBV12-4 to TRBJ2-4, with D possibly matching TRBD1 (5 bases). The CDR3 runs 14 residues. V lost 5 bases and J lost 5, with 13 bases in between.

This clonotype was recorded many times. The gene calls are TRBV28 and TRBJ1-1; no firm D call. Looked up from germline, CDR1 is MDHEN and CDR2 is SYDVKM. V dropped 6 bases and J dropped 4 bases, with 15 bases sitting between them. The CDR3 spans 14 residues. The CDR3 here is CASSLGYRGTEAFF. The CDR3 bases are TGTGCCAGCAGCTTAGGGTATCGGGGCACTGAAGCTTTCTTT.

J is TRBJ2-7 and V is TRBV6-1; 7 bases agree with TRBD1. Trimming at V came to 1 base and at J to 2 bases, leaving 5 bases not matched to a gene. CDR3 size: 15 residues. CDR1 is MNHNS and CDR2 is SASEGT in the germline V gene. In nucleotides, the CDR3 is TGTGCCAGCAGTGAAGTAAGCGGACAGGCCTACGAGCAGTACTTC. Amino acids: CASSEVSGQAYEQYF.

This clonotype occurred many times. This rearrangement joins TRBV7-3 to TRBJ1-1; D unresolved. Trimming took 2 bases from V and 4 from J, leaving 8 bases between them. Germline CDR1 SGHTA, CDR2 FQGTGA. This CDR3 has 13 residues. CDR3 residues: CASSLGFGTEAFF. In DNA, the CDR3 is TGTGCCAGCAGCTTAGGGTTCGGCACTGAAGCTTTCTTT.

The V call is TRBV12-3 or TRBV12-4, the J call TRBJ1-1; the D is unclear. The V end lost 6 bases, the J end lost 4 bases, and 12 bases lay between the germline ends. The CDR3 spans 13 residues. The CDR3 here is CASRRNGGTEAFF. The CDR3 DNA follows: TGTGCCAGCAGACGGAATGGTGGCACTGAAGCTTTCTTT.

The chain uses TRBV12-3 or TRBV12-4 and TRBJ1-2; TRBD1 might be the D (5 bases). The ends were cut back, 6 bases at V and 4 bases at J, with 24 bases in the middle. The CDR3 is made up of 17 amino acids. The CDR3 region is CASSPIDGGLPSYGYTF. The DNA of the CDR3 is TGTGCCAGCAGCCCAATCGATGGGGGACTTCCGAGCTATGGCTACACCTTC.

The chain has TRBV18 and TRBJ2-7, with no clear D. From germline, CDR1 is KGHSH and CDR2 LQKENI. Trimming took 2 bases from V and 6 from J, leaving 8 bases between them. This CDR3 comprises 12 residues. The CDR3 sequence is CASSPGRTEQYF. Here the CDR3 DNA reads TGTGCCAGCTCACCAGGGCGGACCGAGCAGTACTTC.

The chain combines TRBV12-3 or TRBV12-4 with TRBJ2-7; TRBD1 matches 9 bases. This CDR3 comprises 19 residues. J was trimmed by 0 bases and V by 2 bases; bases with no gene match: 14. CDR3 nucleotides: TGTGCCAGCAGTTTAACCTCGGGACAGGGCCTATCTAGCTCCTACGAGCAGTACTTC. Encoded protein: CASSLTSGQGLSSSYEQYF.

This sequence joins TRBV12-3 or TRBV12-4 and TRBJ2-2, with D unclear. The CDR3 covers 14 residues. Trimming cost V 1 base and J 3 bases, with 6 bases left between them. CDR3 sequence reads: CASSLGRHTGELFF. In DNA, the CDR3 is TGTGCCAGCAGTTTAGGCAGACACACCGGGGAGCTGTTTTTT.

The sample holds many counts of this clonotype. The chain joins TRBV6-1 to TRBJ2-5, with 9 bases fitting TRBD2. J gave up 5 bases and V 4 bases, and 5 bases lay outside the gene matches. This CDR3 has 14 residues. CDR1 MNHNS and CDR2 SASEGT come from the germline V gene. The CDR3 coding sequence is TGTGCCAGCAGTGGAACCAGCGGGAGGGAGACCCAGTACTTC. It codes for CASSGTSGRETQYF.

This clonotype was seen repeatedly, ten times or more. The chain combines TRBV5-1 with TRBJ2-5; 9 nucleotides line up with TRBD1. The CDR3 is 15 residues long. After removal of 0 bases from V and 3 bases from J, the junction contained 3 bases not matched to a gene. The germline gives CDR1 SGHRS, CDR2 YFSETQ. The DNA of the CDR3 is TGCGCCAGCAGCTTGGTGACAGGGGGTGAAGAGACCCAGTACTTC. This translates into CASSLVTGGEETQYF.

The rearrangement joins TRBV5-5 to TRBJ2-7; tentatively, D is TRBD1 or TRBD2 (5 bases each). Germline V gene sequence: CDR1 SGHKS, CDR2 YYEKEE (reference sequence). Trimming removed 3 bases from V and 5 bases from J, with 15 bases in between. The CDR3 is 14 amino acids. CDR3 sequence reads: CASSSEGDGDEQYF. DNA of the CDR3: TGTGCCAGCAGCTCCGAAGGGGACGGTGACGAGCAGTACTTC.

DNA of the CDR3: TGTGCCAGCAGCTTAGATCCGGGGGGCTACGAGCAGTACTTC. It codes for CASSLDPGGYEQYF. The chain combines TRBV7-2 with TRBJ2-7; 7 bases are shared with TRBD2. CDR1 is SGHTA, CDR2 FQGNSA, per germline. Germline trimming cut 1 base from V and 3 bases from J; bases unmatched to any gene: 3. The length of the CDR3 is 14 residues.

The chain couples TRBV2 to TRBJ1-5; D gene ambiguous. Per germline, CDR1 SNHLY and CDR2 FYNNEI. This CDR3 has 14 amino acids. V lost 4 bases, J lost 5 bases, and 12 bases lay in between. Written as DNA, the CDR3 is TGTGCCAGCAGTGCCATCTTTACGGATCAGCCCCAGCATTTT. Encoded protein: CASSAIFTDQPQHF.

This chain joins TRBV29-1 and TRBJ2-5; possibly TRBD2 for D (6 bases). The V gene's germline CDR1 is SQVTM and CDR2 ANQGSEA. Trimming cost V 4 bases and J 5 bases, with 17 bases left between them. This CDR3 is 14 amino acids long. The CDR3 bases are TGCAGCGTTGGGAGAGGAACTGCGGGGGAGACCCAGTACTTC. As protein: CSVGRGTAGETQYF. Using reference TRBV29-1 and TRBJ2-5 for the parts outside the CDR3, the full variable domain is SAVISQKPSRDICQRGTSLTIQCQVDSQVTMMFWYRQQPGQSLTLIATANQGSEATYESGFVIDKFPISRPNLTFSTLTVSNMSPEDSSIYLCSVGRGTAGETQYFGPGTRLLVL.

V is TRBV11-1 and J is TRBJ2-5; 7 bases align to TRBD1. CDR3 length equals 14 residues. V shed 1 base and J 5 bases; nucleotides not matched to a gene: 4. Germline-derived CDR1 and CDR2 are SGHAT and FQDESV (reference sequence). CDR3 sequence reads: CASSLVRQGETQYF. The DNA of the CDR3 is TGTGCCAGCAGCTTAGTACGACAGGGCGAGACCCAGTACTTC.

The chain uses TRBV6-1 and TRBJ2-5, with D possibly TRBD1 on 6 matching bases. CDR1 is MNHNS, CDR2 SASEGT, per germline. Trimming removed 6 bases from V and 1 base from J, with 12 bases in between. The CDR3 length is 14 residues. The CDR3 sequence: CASSTGQTQETQYF. The DNA for the CDR3 is TGTGCCAGCAGCACAGGACAGACCCAAGAGACCCAGTACTTC.

This clonotype showed up many times. CDR3: CASSQTTFGGLQETQYF. The CDR3 coding sequence is TGCGCCAGCAGCCAAACCACCTTTGGAGGGCTCCAAGAGACCCAGTACTTC. The genes are TRBV4-1 and TRBJ2-5, with D possibly TRBD2 on 6 matching bases. The CDR3 runs 17 residues. The V gene's germline CDR1 is MGHRA and CDR2 YSYEKL. V was trimmed by 2 bases and J by 1 base, leaving 17 bases between them.

Ten or more counts support this clonotype. This chain links TRBV7-2 with TRBJ2-5; 7 bases agree with TRBD2. Germline loops: CDR1 SGHTA, CDR2 FQGNSA. The CDR3 has 14 amino acids. V was pared by 5 bases and J by 1 base, with 4 bases of the junction left unmatched. In DNA form, the CDR3 reads TGTGCCAGCAGCCGTGCTAGCGGCCAAGAGACCCAGTACTTC. It codes for CASSRASGQETQYF. The complete variable domain, with remaining parts taken from reference TRBV7-2 and TRBJ2-5, reads GAGVSQSPSNKVTEKGKDVELRCDPISGHTALYWYRQSLGQGLEFLIYFQGNSAPDKSGLPSDRFSAERTGGSVSTLTIQRTQQEDSAVYLCASSRASGQETQYFGPGTRLLVL.

The chain recombines TRBV20-1 with TRBJ2-5; D tentatively reads TRBD1 or TRBD2 (5 bases each). The CDR3 has 13 amino acids. The V gene's germline CDR1 is DFQATT and CDR2 SNEGSKA (reference sequence). The V end was cut by 0 bases, the J end by 4 bases, with 9 bases between. CDR3 sequence (DNA): TGCAGTGCTAGAGATTCAGGGACAGAGACCCAGTACTTC. Translating gives CSARDSGTETQYF.

The chain recombines TRBV6-1 with TRBJ1-1; no definite D call. Trimming removed 7 bases from V and 5 bases from J, with 14 bases in between. This CDR3 is built from 13 residues. Germline V CDR1 and CDR2: MNHNS, SASEGT. CDR3 residues: CASTPLDGTEAFF. The DNA for the CDR3 is TGTGCCAGCACCCCATTGGATGGTACTGAAGCTTTCTTT.